These 32 T cell receptor beta chains were all obtained from the same sample, sequenced in a study of CD8 T cells in ankylosing spondylitis (dated by TCRdb to the late 2010s). The study at large found these results: A TCR beta motif of several highly homologous amino acid variants appeared characteristic of blood from ankylosing spondylitis patients.

Receptor libraries were prepared by 5' RACE. The listed sequencing device is Illumina HiSeq 2500. TCRdb itself trimmed the public reads at Q25 with fastp, ran MiXCR and retained productive beta chains. Each entry is one CDR3 protein sequence, shown with its most common DNA and genes. The sample table lists tens of thousands of distinct CDR3 sequences, more than 8.5% of them with a count of one. The biggest ten clones account for over 25% of the sample. Their antigen targets remain unknown. Source material: blood, either unsorted or a sorted T cell fraction (not recorded which). Receptors originate from a male donor with ankylosing spondylitis.

This clonotype was seen repeatedly, ten times or more. The V gene is TRBV29-1, the J gene TRBJ2-7; the match to TRBD1 covers 7 bases. Per germline, CDR1 SQVTM and CDR2 ANQGSEA. V was pared by 6 bases and J by 1 base, with 3 bases of the junction left unmatched. The CDR3 length is 12 residues. The CDR3 nucleotides are TGCAGCGTCGCGACAGGGTCCTACGAGCAGTACGTC. This codes for CSVATGSYEQYV.

The chain employs TRBV7-6 and TRBJ2-1, with a weak D call TRBD2 (5 bases). The germline V and J ends were trimmed by 5 bases and 0 bases, with 14 bases remaining between them. Germline V gives CDR1 SGHVS, CDR2 FNYEAQ. The CDR3 loop spans 16 amino acids. The CDR3 loop is CASSPGAGSSYNEQFF. The CDR3 DNA reads TGTGCCAGCAGCCCTGGCGCGGGTAGCTCCTACAATGAGCAGTTCTTC.

This clonotype was seen many times. The V call is TRBV7-9, the J call TRBJ2-3, with TRBD2 matching 7 bases. Per the germline V gene, CDR1 is SEHNR and CDR2 is FQNEAQ (reference sequence). The J segment lost 10 bases and the V segment lost 1 base, leaving 8 bases of the junction unmatched. The CDR3 is 14 residues long. The CDR3 is CASSLVAGVEAQYF. CDR3 in DNA: TGTGCCAGCAGCTTAGTTGCGGGAGTCGAGGCGCAGTATTTT.

This clonotype was observed many times. The chain has TRBV11-1 and TRBJ1-2, with TRBD1 as a possible D gene (5 bases). Germline CDR1 and CDR2: SGHAT and FQDESV (reference sequence). Trimming shortened V by 5 bases and J by 0 bases, and 22 bases separated the two germline ends. CDR3 length: 18 amino acids. CDR3 residues: CASSRNQPRDAANYGYTF. The CDR3 DNA follows: TGTGCCAGCAGCCGGAACCAACCACGGGACGCCGCTAACTATGGCTACACCTTC.

The chain links TRBV12-3 or TRBV12-4 to TRBJ2-1; 8 nucleotides match TRBD1. The V segment lost 5 bases and the J segment 5 bases; nucleotides outside the gene matches: 8. The CDR3 runs 15 residues. CDR3 nucleotide sequence: TGTGCCAGCAGTCATGGACAGGGACGAAACAATGAGCAGTTCTTC. It is translated as CASSHGQGRNNEQFF.

This clonotype has only a few counts. CDR3 protein: CASSLPSSETQYF. The CDR3 DNA reads TGTGCCAGCAGCTTACCGAGCTCGGAGACCCAGTACTTC. This rearrangement joins TRBV7-9 to TRBJ2-5; D uncertain. CDR3 length equals 13 residues. V lost 2 bases, J lost 5 bases, and 9 bases lay in between. Germline V lookup: CDR1 SEHNR, CDR2 FQNEAQ (reference sequence).

This clonotype appeared a few times. V gene TRBV7-9 combines with J gene TRBJ2-7, with D unclear. The CDR3 loop spans 16 amino acids. The V gene lost 5 bases and the J gene lost 4 bases, with 21 bases spanning the gap. CDR1 and CDR2 (germline): SEHNR, FQNEAQ (reference sequence). CDR3 sequence (DNA): TGTGCCAGCAGCCCCCAAAGTAGTAGAGAGCATTACGAGCAGTACTTC. Translating gives CASSPQSSREHYEQYF.

This clonotype was seen repeatedly, ten times or more. The CDR3 spells CATSDPRTSESTDTQYF. The CDR3 nucleotides read TGTGCCACCAGTGACCCCCGGACTAGCGAAAGCACAGATACGCAGTATTTT. The rearrangement links TRBV24-1 to TRBJ2-3, with 9 bases lining up with TRBD2. The CDR3 has 17 amino acids. Germline trimming cut 4 bases from V and 0 bases from J; bases unmatched to any gene: 7. Germline CDR1 and CDR2: KGHDR and SFDVKD.

As concerns this clonotype: This may stem from a read error, because a much larger clone lies one nucleotide away. This sequence joins TRBV12-3 or TRBV12-4 and TRBJ1-2; TRBD1 might be the D (5 bases). V was cut by 2 bases and J by 7 bases, with 17 bases left in between. This CDR3 has 15 residues. CDR3 sequence (DNA): TGTGCCAGCAGTTTATGTGGGACTGCCTTGGGTGGCTACACCTTC. Its protein product is CASSLCGTALGGYTF.

This chain joins TRBV27 and TRBJ2-7; D might be TRBD2 (6 bases). CDR3 length: 15 residues. Looked up from germline, CDR1 is MNHEY and CDR2 is SMNVEV (reference sequence). Trimming stripped 5 bases from V and 5 bases from J, with 19 bases between. This CDR3 reads CASSLSPAGFHEQYV. The CDR3 nucleotides are TGTGCCAGCAGTCTAAGTCCCGCGGGATTCCACGAGCAGTACGTC.

This clonotype was counted ten times or more. The chain links TRBV5-6 to TRBJ2-7; perhaps TRBD2 as D (6 bases). CDR1 is SGHDT and CDR2 is YYEEEE in the germline V gene. V was pared by 6 bases and J by 7 bases, with 17 bases between. The CDR3 is 13 amino acids. The CDR3: CASTFGRAGEQYV. CDR3 bases: TGTGCCAGCACCTTCGGGCGGGCGGGGGAGCAGTACGTC.

This clonotype has just a few counts. The chain is built from TRBV12-3 or TRBV12-4 and TRBJ2-3; 8 nucleotides align to TRBD1. CDR3 length equals 15 residues. The trim removed 5 bases at V and 4 bases at J, leaving 8 bases unmatched. The CDR3 DNA reads as TGTGCCAGCAGTCCCCATCCGACAGGGGCAGATACGCAGTATTTT. This codes for CASSPHPTGADTQYF.

This clonotype was counted a few times. The rearrangement links TRBV5-1 to TRBJ1-1; D perhaps matches TRBD1 (5 bases). V lost 4 bases and J 1 base, leaving 11 bases between the germline ends. This CDR3 region has 14 residues. Germline V gives CDR1 SGHRS, CDR2 YFSETQ. This chain's CDR3 is CASSPGGTNTEAFF. CDR3 nucleotides: TGCGCCAGCAGCCCCGGGGGGACGAACACTGAAGCTTTCTTT.

This clonotype has at least ten counts. The CDR3, as DNA: TGTGCCAGCACCTTGGGGCGCAATGAGCAGTTCTTC. Translating gives CASTLGRNEQFF. The V and J genes are TRBV7-9 and TRBJ2-1; D might be TRBD1 (5 bases). With 7 bases removed from V and 6 bases from J, the gap between germline ends came to 10 bases. The CDR3 has 12 amino acids. The V gene's germline CDR1 is SEHNR and CDR2 FQNEAQ (reference sequence).

The V and J genes are TRBV20-1 and TRBJ1-5; D is possibly TRBD1 (6 bases). CDR1 DFQATT and CDR2 SNEGSKA come from the germline V gene (reference sequence). The CDR3 extends over 16 amino acids. V lost 0 bases and J lost 0, with 12 bases in between. The CDR3, as DNA: TGCAGTGCTAGAGACTCAGGGGATTATAGCAATCAGCCCCAGCATTTT. Amino acids: CSARDSGDYSNQPQHF.

With regard to this clonotype: Germline and junction disagree at one end, which may indicate a read error. The rearrangement links TRBV6-5 to TRBJ2-3; D gene unclear. The CDR3 runs to 14 residues. CDR1 and CDR2 (germline): MNHEY, SVGAGI. The CDR3 DNA reads as TGTGCCAGCAGTTACTCCTACCACACAGATACGCTGTATTTT. It codes for CASSYSYHTDTLYF.

The table lists this clonotype with many counts. This chain links TRBV2 with TRBJ2-1; 9 nucleotides agree with TRBD2. The CDR3 covers 16 residues. From germline, CDR1 is SNHLY and CDR2 FYNNEI. V lost 0 bases to trimming and J lost 0 bases; unmatched junction nucleotides: 0. The CDR3 DNA reads as TGTGCCAGCAGTGAAGCGCGGGAGGGCTCCTACAATGAGCAGTTCTTC. It is translated as CASSEAREGSYNEQFF.

The chain is built from TRBV11-2 and TRBJ2-5, with 9 positions matching TRBD2. The CDR3 is 16 residues long. CDR1 and CDR2 from the germline V gene are SGHAT and FQNNGV. The V gene end was trimmed by 0 bases and the J gene end by 4 bases; junction bases not matched to a gene: 6. The CDR3 region has the DNA TGTGCCAGCAGCTTAGACGGCGGGAGGGCCCCAGAGACCCAGTACTTC. Amino acid sequence: CASSLDGGRAPETQYF.

The chain couples TRBV24-1 to TRBJ2-2, with TRBD2 as a possible D gene (7 bases). This CDR3 region has 14 residues. V gave up 10 bases and J gave up 0 bases, with 11 bases separating them. CDR1 is KGHDR and CDR2 is SFDVKD in the germline V gene. The CDR3 here is CATGEGANTGELFF. The CDR3 DNA is TGTGCCACGGGGGAGGGGGCGAACACCGGGGAGCTGTTTTTT.

This chain connects TRBV12-3 or TRBV12-4 to TRBJ2-1; 8 bases agree with TRBD2. The junction had 7 bases not matched to a gene; V was cut back by 6 bases and J by 9 bases. This CDR3 has 13 amino acids. The CDR3 region is CASSAGLVGEQFF. In DNA form, the CDR3 reads TGTGCCAGCAGCGCGGGACTAGTCGGTGAGCAGTTCTTC.

This clonotype turned up a few times. The CDR3 region has the DNA TGTGCCAGCAGCTTAGTCGGGAGGGCCCCCAACAATGAGCAGTTCTTC. Protein product: CASSLVGRAPNNEQFF. V gene TRBV11-2 combines with J gene TRBJ2-1, with 8 nucleotides matching TRBD2. CDR3 length: 16 residues. Per germline, CDR1 SGHAT and CDR2 FQNNGV. V trimming: 1 base; J trimming: 5 bases; junction bases outside the gene matches: 7. Using reference TRBV11-2 and TRBJ2-1 for the parts outside the CDR3, the full variable domain is EAGVAQSPRYKIIEKRQSVAFWCNPISGHATLYWYQQILGQGPKLLIQFQNNGVVDDSQLPKDRFSAERLKGVDSTLKIQPAKLEDSAVYLCASSLVGRAPNNEQFFGPGTRLTVL.

The rearrangement links TRBV12-3 or TRBV12-4 to TRBJ2-1; 9 bases are a match to TRBD2. The CDR3 is 15 amino acids. Trimming removed 3 bases from V and 8 bases from J; junction bases left unmatched: 8. Here the CDR3 DNA reads TGTGCCAGCAGTTTGGCGGGACTAGCAAGGGATGAGCAGTTCTTC. Translating gives CASSLAGLARDEQFF.

This clonotype was recorded many times. The chain recombines TRBV4-2 with TRBJ1-5; D not resolved. Germline V gene lookup returns CDR1 LGHNA and CDR2 YNFKEQ. This CDR3 region has 14 residues. Trimming took off 3 bases at V and 2 bases at J, with 8 bases between the two ends. The CDR3 DNA is TGTGCCAGCAGCCACGGGGTAGGCAATCAGCCCCAGCATTTT. Its translation is CASSHGVGNQPQHF.

This clonotype has only a few counts. The chain joins TRBV5-6 to TRBJ1-2; 9 positions agree with TRBD1. Trimming removed 4 bases from V and 3 bases from J; junction bases left unmatched: 13. The CDR3 length is 17 residues. Germline CDR1 and CDR2: SGHDT and YYEEEE. The CDR3 reads CASSQIGDRDLDYGYTF. CDR3 sequence (DNA): TGTGCCAGCAGCCAAATCGGGGACAGGGATCTCGACTATGGCTACACCTTC.

A word on this clonotype: The CDR3 end shows no conserved phenylalanine or tryptophan, and so a read error is likely. The chain combines TRBV10-2 with TRBJ2-3, with D hard to call. CDR3 size: 12 residues. Per germline, CDR1 WSHSY and CDR2 SAAADI. Trimming left V 6 bases short and J 0 bases short, with 4 bases between. The CDR3 region has the DNA TGCGCCAGCAGGGATAGCACAGATACGCAGTATTGT. Translating it yields CASRDSTDTQYC.

The sample holds a few counts of this clonotype. This rearrangement joins TRBV27 to TRBJ2-2; 11 bases match TRBD2. The CDR3 runs 16 residues. Germline V lookup: CDR1 MNHEY, CDR2 SMNVEV (reference sequence). V was pared by 2 bases and J by 6 bases, with 5 bases of the junction left unmatched. CDR3 sequence (DNA): TGTGCCAGCAGTTTAGTAGCGGGAGGGCAGGCCGGGGAGCTGTTTTTT. Translated, it gives CASSLVAGGQAGELFF.

There are many counts of this clonotype. V usage is TRBV12-3 or TRBV12-4 and J usage is TRBJ2-1; the D gene could be TRBD1 or TRBD2 (5 bases each). The germline V and J ends were trimmed by 3 bases and 5 bases, with 26 bases remaining between them. This CDR3 spans 19 amino acids. In nucleotides, the CDR3 is TGTGCCAGCAGTTTCTTCCCTAGGGGTAAGCTTCGGGATCACAATGAGCAGTTCTTC. It codes for CASSFFPRGKLRDHNEQFF.

In its sample, this clonotype was seen once. This chain uses TRBV7-8 with TRBJ2-7; D is undetermined. In germline, CDR1 is SGHVS, CDR2 FQNEAQ. The V end lost 0 bases, the J end lost 1 base, and 4 bases lay between the germline ends. The CDR3 is made up of 13 amino acids. This CDR3 reads CASSLAGSYEQYV. In DNA form, the CDR3 reads TGTGCCAGCAGCTTAGCTGGGTCCTACGAGCAGTACGTC.

The genes are TRBV2 and TRBJ2-1; D gene ambiguous. The germline gives CDR1 SNHLY, CDR2 FYNNEI. This CDR3 is 10 amino acids long. The V end lost 7 bases, the J end lost 9 bases, and 7 bases lay between the germline ends. The CDR3 DNA sequence: TGTGCCAGCATCGGTCCTGAGCAGTTCTTC. Its protein product is CASIGPEQFF.

At least ten counts were recorded for this clonotype. The chain uses TRBV27 and TRBJ2-2; D possibly matches TRBD1 or TRBD2 (5 bases each). V gave up 4 bases and J gave up 6 bases, with 21 bases separating them. Germline V gene sequence: CDR1 MNHEY, CDR2 SMNVEV (reference sequence). The CDR3 contains 17 residues. The CDR3 nucleotides read TGTGCCAGCAGTTCAAGCCCAGGGAAGGGGAGCGCCGGGGAGCTGTTTTTT. The encoded protein is CASSSSPGKGSAGELFF.

The table lists this clonotype with a few counts. V gene TRBV13 combines with J gene TRBJ2-6; TRBD1 aligns across 7 bases. Germline values: CDR1 PRHDT, CDR2 FYEKMQ (reference sequence). With V trimmed by 1 base and J by 4 bases, 1 base remained unmatched. The CDR3 is 15 residues long. This chain's CDR3 is CASSLEGAGANVLTF. As DNA, the CDR3 is TGTGCCAGCAGCTTAGAGGGGGCAGGGGCCAACGTCCTGACTTTC.

The chain joins TRBV6-5 to TRBJ2-1; D is ambiguous. CDR1 and CDR2 from the germline V gene are MNHEY and SVGAGI. The CDR3 has 15 residues. The V end was cut by 2 bases, the J end by 4 bases, with 12 bases between. In DNA, the CDR3 is TGTGCCAGCAGTTACGGATCAGGCGTATACAATGAGCAGTTCTTC. The encoded protein is CASSYGSGVYNEQFF.